These 25 T cell receptor beta chains were all obtained from the same sample, sequenced in a study of shared clonotypes between healthy human individuals. Here immunoSEQ multiplex PCR was the method, and the copy in TCRdb shows in-frame clones only, minus some. Among 950,000 to 1,300,000 clones, around 74% were seen once, and the ten largest hold 1.4%. Sequencing used memory CD4+ T cells sorted from blood. Subset meaning: CD45RA-negative fraction. Receptors originate from a man aged 18 to 30 in good health.

The rearrangement joins TRBV9 to TRBJ2-5; 7 bases fit TRBD2. J gave up 2 bases and V 0 bases, and 7 bases lay outside the gene matches. Per the germline V gene, CDR1 is SGDLS and CDR2 is YYNGEE. This CDR3 region has 16 residues. CDR3 nucleotide sequence: TGTGCCAGCAGCGTAGAGGGGAGGGCCTTTCAAGAGACCCAGTACTTC. This codes for CASSVEGRAFQETQYF.

As regards this clone: The sample has other DNA sequences that encode this CDR3 too. J is TRBJ2-1 and V is TRBV5-1; 10 bases are a match to TRBD2. The length of the CDR3 is 15 residues. CDR1 and CDR2 from the germline V gene are SGHRS and YFSETQ. V lost 3 bases to trimming and J lost 4 bases; unmatched junction nucleotides: 4. The CDR3, as DNA: TGCGCCAGCAGCTACAGCGGGGGGGCGTACAATGAGCAGTTCTTC. Protein sequence: CASSYSGGAYNEQFF. The whole variable domain, remainder taken from reference TRBV5-1 and TRBJ2-1, is KAGVTQTPRYLIKTRGQQVTLSCSPISGHRSVSWYQQTPGQGLQFLFEYFSETQRNKGNFPGRFSGRQFSNSRSEMNVSTLELGDSALYLCASSYSGGAYNEQFFGPGTRLTVL.

The chain couples TRBV5-8 to TRBJ1-5; 7 bases line up with TRBD1. CDR1 and CDR2 from the germline V gene are SGHTS and YDEGEE. J was trimmed by 5 bases and V by 4 bases; bases with no gene match: 6. CDR3 size: 14 residues. The CDR3 bases are TGTGCCAGCAGCCCGGGACAGAGATATCAGCCCCAGCATTTT. Translating it yields CASSPGQRYQPQHF. The variable domain in full, completed from reference TRBV5-8 and TRBJ1-5, reads EAGVTQSPTHLIKTRGQQATLRCSPISGHTSVYWYQQALGLGLQFLLWYDEGEERNRGNFPPRFSGRQFPNYSSELNVNALELEDSALYLCASSPGQRYQPQHFGDGTRLSIL.

This clone has a handful of counts. The V call is TRBV2, the J call TRBJ1-4; the match to TRBD1 covers 11 bases. The CDR3 spans 14 residues. The ends lost 5 bases at V and 10 bases at J; junction bases unmatched: 6. Per the germline V gene, CDR1 is SNHLY and CDR2 is FYNNEI. CDR3 sequence reads: CASSLDRGLGKLFF. CDR3 sequence (DNA): TGTGCCAGCAGTCTGGACAGGGGGCTGGGAAAACTGTTTTTT.

The J gene is TRBJ2-5, the V gene TRBV2; 10 nucleotides line up with TRBD1. After removal of 7 bases from V and 2 bases from J, the junction contained 4 bases not matched to a gene. CDR3 size: 14 residues. Germline V gene data show CDR1 as SNHLY and CDR2 as FYNNEI. The CDR3 nucleotides are TGTGCCAGCATGTGGGGACAGGGGCAAGAGACCCAGTACTTC. It specifies CASMWGQGQETQYF.

This chain joins TRBV7-3 and TRBJ2-5; TRBD1 might be the D (5 bases). Trimming took 5 bases from V and 3 from J, leaving 10 bases between them. The CDR3 contains 13 residues. Germline CDR1 reads SGHTA; CDR2 reads FQGTGA. For the CDR3, the DNA is TGTGCCAGCAGCCCGGACATGGAAGAGACCCAGTACTTC. Its translation: CASSPDMEETQYF.

V and J are TRBV21-1 and TRBJ1-5; TRBD1 is taken as the D call from the table, unchecked against the DNA. TRBV21-1 is shown as a pseudogene. CDR3 size: 15 residues. Written as DNA, the CDR3 is TGTGCCAGCCCGTTGGACAGGGCTCCTCGACAGCCCCAGCATTTT. This translates into CASPLDRAPRQPQHF.

The genes are TRBV21-1 and TRBJ1-5; TRBD1, the table's D call, lacks a check against the DNA. TRBV21-1 is flagged as a pseudogene. The length of the CDR3 is 15 residues. DNA for the CDR3: TGTGCCAGCAGGATCCCGGGACAGGGTAATCAGCCCCAGCATTTT. Translation gives CASRIPGQGNQPQHF.

This clone was observed a single time. The rearrangement links TRBV18 to TRBJ1-2; no definite D call. The V end was cut by 4 bases, the J end by 3 bases, with 9 bases between. There are 13 residues in the CDR3. Germline CDR1 is KGHSH and CDR2 is LQKENI. The CDR3 spells CASSLEGDYGYTF. The CDR3 coding sequence is TGTGCCAGCTCACTAGAGGGCGACTATGGCTACACCTTC. Looking up the rest from reference TRBV18 and TRBJ1-2 gives the full variable domain: NAGVMQNPRHLVRRRGQEARLRCSPMKGHSHVYWYRQLPEEGLKFMVYLQKENIIDESGMPKERFSAEFPKEGPSILRIQQVVRGDSAAYFCASSLEGDYGYTFGSGTRLTVV.

The CDR3 sequence: CASSPRGGTVQETQYF. CDR3 in DNA: TGTGCCAGCAGCCCGAGGGGGGGGACGGTCCAAGAGACCCAGTACTTC. This chain connects TRBV9 to TRBJ2-5; a weak D match, TRBD2 (7 bases). V dropped 4 bases and J dropped 1 base, with 17 bases sitting between them. The germline CDR1 and CDR2 sequences are SGDLS and YYNGEE. This CDR3 is 16 amino acids long.

This clone was counted a few times. The chain carries TRBV12-5 and TRBJ2-1; 8 positions agree with TRBD1. The V gene end was trimmed by 5 bases and the J gene end by 1 base; junction bases not matched to a gene: 1. Germline V CDR1 and CDR2: LGHNT, FRNRAP. CDR3 size: 14 residues. The chain's CDR3 is CASGGDRSYNEQFF. Written as DNA, the CDR3 is TGTGCTAGTGGTGGGGACAGGTCCTACAATGAGCAGTTCTTC.

The chain uses TRBV5-8 and TRBJ2-5, with D perhaps matching TRBD2 (6 bases). V lost 4 bases, J lost 2 bases, and 15 bases lay in between. Germline V lookup: CDR1 SGHTS, CDR2 YDEGEE. The CDR3 length is 15 residues. CDR3 sequence: CASSARGTNQETQYF. CDR3 sequence (DNA): TGTGCCAGCAGCGCCCGGGGGACGAATCAAGAGACCCAGTACTTC.

This clone was seen a single time. The chain couples TRBV18 to TRBJ2-6; either TRBD1 or TRBD2 may supply D (6 bases each). This CDR3 comprises 16 residues. V was shortened by 2 bases and J by 0 bases, with 8 bases between the two germline ends. The germline CDR1 and CDR2 sequences are KGHSH and LQKENI. CDR3 DNA sequence: TGTGCCAGCTCACCAGGGGGGCCCTCTGGGGCCAACGTCCTGACTTTC. It translates to CASSPGGPSGANVLTF.

This clone was recorded once. The rearrangement links TRBV2 to TRBJ2-3; 7 bases map to TRBD2. CDR3 length: 14 residues. Germline V gene sequence: CDR1 SNHLY, CDR2 FYNNEI. Trimming cost V 8 bases and J 2 bases; bases outside gene matches: 7. The CDR3 sequence: CASEKGTNTDTQYF. In DNA, the CDR3 is TGTGCCAGCGAGAAAGGGACTAACACAGATACGCAGTATTTT.

The rearrangement links TRBV7-8 to TRBJ2-1; no reliable D call. In germline, CDR1 is SGHVS, CDR2 FQNEAQ. The CDR3 consists of 14 residues. The V and J ends lost 2 bases and 3 bases respectively, with 8 bases between them. DNA of the CDR3: TGTGCCAGCAGCTTATCTACGGGCTACAATGAGCAGTTCTTC. Its protein product is CASSLSTGYNEQFF.

This clone was counted a few times. The chain combines TRBV5-6 with TRBJ1-6, with a possible D match to TRBD1 (5 bases). The ends were cut back, 4 bases at V and 1 base at J, with 6 bases in the middle. The length of the CDR3 is 14 residues. CDR1 is SGHDT and CDR2 is YYEEEE in the germline V gene. CDR3 in amino acids: CASSRGSYNSPLHF. CDR3 in DNA: TGTGCCAGCAGCCGGGGGTCCTATAATTCACCCCTCCACTTT.

In its sample, this clone was seen a few times. This sequence joins TRBV7-2 and TRBJ2-7; 10 bases align to TRBD2. This CDR3 is built from 17 residues. The germline CDR1 and CDR2 sequences are SGHTA and FQGNSA. V dropped 2 bases and J dropped 1; count of bases not matched to a gene: 8. CDR3 sequence: CASSLMSSGSISYEQYF. The CDR3 nucleotides read TGTGCCAGCAGCTTAATGTCTAGCGGGAGTATTTCCTACGAGCAGTACTTC.

The V and J genes are TRBV7-9 and TRBJ1-3; TRBD1 might be the D (6 bases). V dropped 1 base and J dropped 1 base, with 11 bases sitting between them. Germline CDR1 and CDR2: SEHNR and FQNEAQ (reference sequence). The CDR3 loop spans 16 amino acids. The CDR3 here is CASSLEGGKSGNTIYF. CDR3 DNA: TGTGCCAGCAGCTTAGAGGGGGGGAAGTCTGGAAACACCATATATTTT.

The chain recombines TRBV18 with TRBJ2-5, with unresolved D. The CDR3 loop spans 12 amino acids. V gave up 4 bases and J gave up 5 bases, with 8 bases separating them. Germline CDR1 reads KGHSH; CDR2 reads LQKENI. CDR3 nucleotide sequence: TGTGCCAGCTCACTAGGGTTGGAGACCCAGTACTTC. Amino acid sequence: CASSLGLETQYF. The full variable domain, rest sourced from reference TRBV18 and TRBJ2-5, is NAGVMQNPRHLVRRRGQEARLRCSPMKGHSHVYWYRQLPEEGLKFMVYLQKENIIDESGMPKERFSAEFPKEGPSILRIQQVVRGDSAAYFCASSLGLETQYFGPGTRLLVL.

J is TRBJ2-3 and V is TRBV25-1; D is possibly TRBD2 (5 bases). Trimming removed 3 bases at V and 4 bases at J, with 17 bases between. The CDR3 is 16 residues long. In germline, CDR1 is MGHDK, CDR2 SYGVNS. The CDR3 loop is CASSDYAALAADTQYF. CDR3 bases: TGTGCCAGCAGTGATTACGCAGCGCTAGCTGCAGATACGCAGTATTTT.

V is TRBV9 and J is TRBJ1-4, with D perhaps matching TRBD1 (6 bases). Germline V CDR1 and CDR2: SGDLS, YYNGEE. V dropped 4 bases and J dropped 8 bases, with 21 bases sitting between them. This CDR3 is 16 amino acids long. For the CDR3, the DNA is TGTGCCAGCAGCCTCCTGGGGGGGGCAGGGACCGAAAAACTGTTTTTT. As protein: CASSLLGGAGTEKLFF.

This clone was seen only a few times. The chain has TRBV28 and TRBJ1-2, with D hard to call. CDR3 size: 14 residues. Trimming stripped 5 bases from V and 4 bases from J, with 14 bases between. Germline V gene data show CDR1 as MDHEN and CDR2 as SYDVKM. The CDR3 sequence: CASSLPGVPYGYTF. CDR3 DNA: TGTGCCAGCAGTCTCCCCGGAGTACCCTATGGCTACACCTTC.

V gene TRBV19 combines with J gene TRBJ1-2, with 7 nucleotides matching TRBD1. Germline V CDR1 and CDR2: LNHDA, SQIVND (reference sequence). V lost 4 bases and J lost 2; bases outside the gene matches: 4. The CDR3 totals 14 residues. The CDR3 region has the DNA TGTGCCAGTAGTACCGGGACAGACAACTATGGCTACACCTTC. This codes for CASSTGTDNYGYTF. Full variable domain (remainder filled in from reference TRBV19 and TRBJ1-2): DGGITQSPKYLFRKEGQNVTLSCEQNLNHDAMYWYRQDPGQGLRLIYYSQIVNDFQKGDIAEGYSVSREKKESFPLTVTSAQKNPTAFYLCASSTGTDNYGYTFGSGTRLTVV.

The rearrangement joins TRBV4-2 to TRBJ1-3, with D possibly being TRBD1 (6 bases). There are 15 residues in the CDR3. Germline CDR1 and CDR2: LGHNA and YNFKEQ. V dropped 1 base and J dropped 0 bases, with 7 bases sitting between them. CDR3 sequence (DNA): TGTGCCAGCAGCCAAGGGGACAACTCTGGAAACACCATATATTTT. It specifies CASSQGDNSGNTIYF.

This clone was counted a single time. The chain employs TRBV5-1 and TRBJ2-5, with D tentatively TRBD1 (7 bases). CDR3 length: 17 amino acids. The V end was cut by 4 bases, the J end by 4 bases, with 23 bases between. Germline CDR1 is SGHRS and CDR2 is YFSETQ. The CDR3 spells CASSGTPTGRSAETQYF. The CDR3 nucleotides read TGCGCCAGCAGCGGGACTCCGACAGGGAGGTCAGCAGAGACCCAGTACTTC.